The 25 T cell receptor beta chains reported below all come from one sample, sequenced in a study of technical replicates of blood from several donors. The table came from immunoSEQ multiplex PCR; TCRdb's copy has only in-frame clones and leaves some out. The table records roughly 81,000 clones, almost 98% of them present only once. The sequenced sample consisted of T cells isolated from PBMCs. These receptors originate from a human donor in good health.

The gene calls are TRBV7-9 and TRBJ1-1; D gene ambiguous. This CDR3 spans 14 amino acids. Germline V CDR1 and CDR2: SEHNR, FQNEAQ (reference sequence). With 2 bases removed from V and 1 base from J, the gap between germline ends came to 8 bases. The CDR3: CASSLKAANTEAFF. CDR3 DNA sequence: TGTGCCAGCAGCTTAAAGGCGGCGAACACTGAAGCTTTCTTT.

This chain connects TRBV12-5 to TRBJ2-3, with D perhaps TRBD2 (7 bases). This CDR3 has 15 amino acids. Germline assignment: CDR1 LGHNT and CDR2 FRNRAP. Trimming cost V 5 bases and J 1 base, with 13 bases left between them. As DNA, the CDR3 is TGTGCTAGTGGTACTACGGGGGGCCGCACAGATACGCAGTATTTT. This translates into CASGTTGGRTDTQYF.

This clone was observed a single time. The CDR3 is CASSYSDRAQERKHF. CDR3 sequence (DNA): TGTGCCAGCAGTTACTCCGACAGGGCCCAAGAGCGCAAGCATTTT. The V gene is TRBV6-5, the J gene TRBJ1-5; 7 bases fit TRBD1. The CDR3 has 15 amino acids. The V gene's germline CDR1 is MNHEY and CDR2 SVGAGI. V lost 0 bases and J lost 14; bases outside the gene matches: 13.

CDR3 DNA sequence: TGTGCCAGCAGCTTAGTTACCTACGAGCAGTACTTC. This codes for CASSLVTYEQYF. The chain has TRBV7-9 and TRBJ2-7; D not certain. Germline V lookup: CDR1 SEHNR, CDR2 FQNEAQ (reference sequence). This CDR3 has 12 amino acids. Trimming cost V 1 base and J 2 bases, with 3 bases left between them.

The chain has TRBV29-1 and TRBJ2-7; 7 bases are shared with TRBD1. V trimming: 3 bases; J trimming: 1 base; junction bases outside the gene matches: 6. CDR3 length equals 14 residues. CDR1 is SQVTM, CDR2 ANQGSEA, per germline. For the CDR3, the DNA is TGCAGCGTTGAGCAGGAGACAGGGTCCTACGAGCAGTACTTC. This codes for CSVEQETGSYEQYF.

This chain uses TRBV27 with TRBJ2-3; D is perhaps TRBD2 (6 bases). From germline, CDR1 is MNHEY and CDR2 SMNVEV (reference sequence). The CDR3 runs to 14 residues. The V end lost 1 base, the J end lost 5 bases, and 10 bases lay between the germline ends. The CDR3 region has the DNA TGTGCCAGCAGTTTATTGACCGGGAGAGATACGCAGTATTTT. Translated: CASSLLTGRDTQYF.

This clone is a singleton in its sample. The rearrangement links TRBV6-1 to TRBJ2-7; 9 bases fit TRBD1. J lost 9 bases, V lost 6 bases, and 9 bases had no gene match. The CDR3 runs 13 residues. From germline, CDR1 is MNHNS and CDR2 SASEGT. CDR3 protein: CASRQTGGSRQYF. As DNA, the CDR3 is TGTGCCAGCAGGCAAACAGGGGGCAGTAGGCAGTACTTC.

This rearrangement joins TRBV5-4 to TRBJ2-2; the match to TRBD2 covers 12 bases. This CDR3 has 15 amino acids. Germline CDR1 is SGHNT and CDR2 is YYREEE (reference sequence). J was trimmed by 5 bases and V by 9 bases; bases with no gene match: 8. The CDR3 DNA reads as TGTGCCACATCTAGCGGGGGGGCCAAGACCGGGGAGCTGTTTTTT. It yields the protein CATSSGGAKTGELFF.

This sequence joins TRBV18 and TRBJ2-7; 7 bases fit TRBD1. Per germline, CDR1 KGHSH and CDR2 LQKENI. Unmatched junction bases numbered 10, after V lost 1 base and J lost 4 bases. This CDR3 region has 16 residues. CDR3 sequence (DNA): TGTGCCAGCTCACCACGATCCGACGTACAGGGGTACGAGCAGTACTTC. This sequence encodes CASSPRSDVQGYEQYF.

The chain joins TRBV19 to TRBJ1-3; D uncertain. CDR3 length equals 13 residues. Germline-derived CDR1 and CDR2 are LNHDA and SQIVND (reference sequence). Deletions cut 9 bases from V and 1 base from J, with 10 bases between. CDR3 in amino acids: CASWTVSGNTIYF. Here the CDR3 DNA reads TGTGCCAGCTGGACTGTGTCTGGAAACACCATATATTTT.

The chain recombines TRBV6-5 with TRBJ1-5; D not resolved. Germline loops: CDR1 MNHEY, CDR2 SVGAGI. There are 14 residues in the CDR3. Trimming pared 2 bases from V and 4 bases from J, leaving 9 bases between. The CDR3 nucleotides read TGTGCCAGCAGTTACGGTCGGTTTAATCAGCCCCAGCATTTT. Its protein product is CASSYGRFNQPQHF.

This clone was counted once. This rearrangement joins TRBV10-2 to TRBJ1-3; D uncertain. The CDR3 covers 14 residues. Trimming pared 5 bases from V and 0 bases from J, leaving 8 bases between. Germline CDR1 and CDR2: WSHSY and SAAADI. This chain's CDR3 is CASSPTASGNTIYF. CDR3 coding DNA: TGCGCCAGCAGTCCCACAGCCTCTGGAAACACCATATATTTT.

The CDR3 here is CASSPRDFYEQYF. The CDR3, as DNA: TGTGCCAGCAGCCCCCGGGACTTCTACGAGCAGTACTTC. The J gene is TRBJ2-7, the V gene TRBV4-2; perhaps TRBD2 as D (6 bases). With 4 bases removed from V and 3 bases from J, the gap between germline ends came to 10 bases. The CDR3 loop spans 13 amino acids. Germline V gene data show CDR1 as LGHNA and CDR2 as YNFKEQ.

This chain connects TRBV9 to TRBJ2-2, with D perhaps matching TRBD2 (7 bases). Trimming cost V 0 bases and J 1 base, with 10 bases left between them. Germline loops: CDR1 SGDLS, CDR2 YYNGEE. The length of the CDR3 is 16 residues. The CDR3 sequence: CASSVVRGGNTGELFF. The CDR3 coding sequence is TGTGCCAGCAGCGTAGTGAGGGGGGGGAACACCGGGGAGCTGTTTTTT.

This clone was seen just once. The CDR3 DNA sequence: TGCGCCAGCGTTCGTCGGCGGCCCAGCAGTTATCAGCCCCAGCATTTT. Protein: CASVRRRPSSYQPQHF. The chain is built from TRBV5-1 and TRBJ1-5; D gene ambiguous. CDR1 is SGHRS and CDR2 is YFSETQ in the germline V gene. The length of the CDR3 is 16 residues. Between the trimmed V and J ends, which lost 7 bases and 5 bases, there was a span of 22 bases.

J is TRBJ1-1 and V is TRBV5-1, with a tentative D call TRBD1 (5 bases). The CDR3 runs to 15 residues. V lost 1 base, J lost 0 bases, and 10 bases lay in between. The germline V gene has CDR1 SGHRS and CDR2 YFSETQ. The CDR3 loop reads CASSLSTGMNTEAFF. Written as DNA, the CDR3 is TGCGCCAGCAGCTTGAGTACAGGTATGAACACTGAAGCTTTCTTT.

The CDR3 DNA is TGTGCCAGCAGCTTTGGGGCTGTCGAGACCCAGTACTTC. This translates into CASSFGAVETQYF. The genes are TRBV11-3 and TRBJ2-5, with D perhaps TRBD1 (5 bases). The CDR3 length is 13 residues. Germline V lookup: CDR1 SGHNT, CDR2 YENEEA. V was clipped by 3 bases and J by 5 bases, with 10 bases between them. Full variable domain (rest looked up from reference TRBV11-3 and TRBJ2-5): EAGVVQSPRYKIIEKKQPVAFWCNPISGHNTLYWYLQNLGQGPELLIRYENEEAVDDSQLPKDRFSAERLKGVDSTLKIQPAELGDSAVYLCASSFGAVETQYFGPGTRLLVL.

The gene calls are TRBV5-4 and TRBJ2-5, with 9 bases lining up with TRBD2. Germline lookup yields CDR1 SGHNT and CDR2 YYREEE (reference sequence). The CDR3 length is 14 residues. V shed 2 bases, J shed 4 bases, and the junction held 3 bases outside the gene matches. The DNA for the CDR3 is TGTGCCAGCAGCTTCTCAGCGGGAGGAGAGACCCAGTACTTC. Translated: CASSFSAGGETQYF.

The CDR3 DNA sequence: TGCAGTTTGACTAGCCGAAATGAGCAGTTCTTC. It codes for CSLTSRNEQFF. V and J are TRBV20-1 and TRBJ2-1, with 7 bases aligning to TRBD2. The V and J ends lost 8 bases and 7 bases, in that order; junction bases with no gene match: 5. The germline V gene encodes CDR1 DFQATT and CDR2 SNEGSKA (reference sequence). This CDR3 has 11 residues.

The chain combines TRBV6-1 with TRBJ1-5; the D gene is possibly TRBD1 (5 bases). Germline values: CDR1 MNHNS, CDR2 SASEGT. V lost 4 bases and J 7 bases, leaving 14 bases between the germline ends. The CDR3 runs 14 residues. For the CDR3, the DNA is TGTGCCAGCAGTGTCAAGCAGGGTGGCCAGCCCCAGCATTTT. Translated: CASSVKQGGQPQHF.

The chain has TRBV6-4 and TRBJ1-2, with D unresolved. The CDR3 length is 12 residues. Germline V gene sequence: CDR1 MRHNA, CDR2 SNTAGT. Trimming shortened V by 0 bases and J by 8 bases, and 7 bases separated the two germline ends. This CDR3 reads CASSDSVGGYTF. In DNA, the CDR3 is TGTGCCAGCAGTGACTCCGTCGGGGGCTACACCTTC.

This chain links TRBV7-2 with TRBJ1-6; the D is unclear. Germline CDR1 SGHTA, CDR2 FQGNSA. This CDR3 contains 14 residues. V was cut by 1 base and J by 5 bases, with 6 bases left in between. The CDR3 region is CASSLELDNSPLHF. DNA of the CDR3: TGTGCCAGCAGCTTAGAATTAGATAATTCACCCCTCCACTTT.

This chain uses TRBV6-5 with TRBJ1-1, with 7 positions matching TRBD1. Looked up from germline, CDR1 is MNHEY and CDR2 is SVGAGI. The CDR3 is 13 amino acids. V trimming: 7 bases; J trimming: 6 bases; junction bases outside the gene matches: 8. The CDR3 region has the DNA TGTGCCAGCATCTCCGGGACAGCGCCTGAAGCTTTCTTT. It codes for CASISGTAPEAFF.

V gene TRBV5-5 combines with J gene TRBJ1-4; 10 positions match TRBD1. The J segment lost 8 bases and the V segment lost 4 bases, leaving 5 bases of the junction unmatched. Germline values: CDR1 SGHKS, CDR2 YYEKEE (reference sequence). The CDR3 runs 14 residues. The CDR3 DNA reads as TGTGCCAGCAGCAGTGGACAGGGGGGCGAAAAACTGTTTTTT. Its translation: CASSSGQGGEKLFF.

V usage is TRBV29-1 and J usage is TRBJ1-2; 7 bases align to TRBD1. The trim removed 7 bases at V and 8 bases at J, leaving 19 bases unmatched. There are 15 residues in the CDR3. Germline values: CDR1 SQVTM, CDR2 ANQGSEA. The CDR3 region is CSAVASATGSSGYTF. CDR3 in DNA: TGCAGCGCCGTCGCTTCGGCGACAGGGTCGTCGGGCTACACCTTC. Full variable domain (missing parts from reference TRBV29-1 and TRBJ1-2): SAVISQKPSRDICQRGTSLTIQCQVDSQVTMMFWYRQQPGQSLTLIATANQGSEATYESGFVIDKFPISRPNLTFSTLTVSNMSPEDSSIYLCSAVASATGSSGYTFGSGTRLTVV.